Listed here are 10 T cell receptor beta chains from one sample, sequenced in a study of CD8 T cells in ankylosing spondylitis. Findings of the study overall: Apparently characteristic of ankylosing spondylitis blood was a TCR beta motif (roughly 8 highly homologous variants).

Their antigen targets remain unknown. Using its own MiXCR run on the 5' RACE reads, TCRdb lists one record per CDR3 protein. Of 700,000 to 1,000,000 distinct CDR3 sequences listed, around 11% are singletons. The sequenced material came from blood, either unsorted or a sorted T cell fraction (not recorded which). The origin of the receptors is a male donor with ankylosing spondylitis.

This clonotype was detected a few times. This chain connects TRBV7-2 to TRBJ2-3; D unclear. Germline CDR1 and CDR2: SGHTA and FQGNSA. The CDR3 sequence is 13 residues long. V was shortened by 5 bases and J by 2 bases, with 8 bases between the two germline ends. CDR3 sequence (DNA): TGTGCCAGCAGCGGGGTAATCACAGATACGCAGTATTTT. This encodes CASSGVITDTQYF.

The chain employs TRBV28 and TRBJ2-7; 8 positions agree with TRBD1. The CDR3 contains 13 residues. Germline trimming cut 5 bases from V and 4 bases from J; bases unmatched to any gene: 4. Per germline, CDR1 MDHEN and CDR2 SYDVKM. CDR3 in DNA: TGTGCCAGCAGTAGGGACAGGCGTTACGAGCAGTACTTC. It is translated as CASSRDRRYEQYF.

This clonotype was found a few times. The chain couples TRBV20-1 to TRBJ2-3, with 9 positions matching TRBD1. The CDR3 covers 15 residues. The V and J ends lost 6 bases and 4 bases, in that order; junction bases with no gene match: 11. The V gene's germline CDR1 is DFQATT and CDR2 SNEGSKA (reference sequence). CDR3 sequence: CSAPDPGQGPDTQYF. The CDR3 DNA reads as TGCAGTGCACCCGATCCGGGACAGGGTCCAGATACGCAGTATTTT.

The J gene is TRBJ1-2, the V gene TRBV4-3; 8 bases match TRBD1. J gave up 2 bases and V 6 bases, and 2 bases lay outside the gene matches. The germline V gene encodes CDR1 LGHNA and CDR2 YSLEER. CDR3 size: 13 residues. This chain's CDR3 is CASRAGGNYGYTF. The CDR3 region has the DNA TGCGCCAGCAGGGCAGGGGGCAACTATGGCTACACCTTC.

This clonotype showed up many times. This chain connects TRBV12-3 or TRBV12-4 to TRBJ2-5; 7 bases are shared with TRBD1. The CDR3 is 13 residues long. Germline trimming cut 5 bases from V and 2 bases from J; bases unmatched to any gene: 2. This CDR3 reads CASSGGQQETQYF. The DNA for the CDR3 is TGTGCCAGCAGTGGGGGACAGCAAGAGACCCAGTACTTC.

This chain connects TRBV6-2 or TRBV6-3 to TRBJ2-3; the D is unclear. The CDR3 covers 14 residues. CDR1 is MNHEY, CDR2 SVGEGT, per germline. The V gene lost 1 base and the J gene lost 4 bases, with 9 bases spanning the gap. The CDR3 DNA is TGTGCCAGCAGTTACTTGGATGTAGCAGATACGCAGTATTTT. Amino acid sequence: CASSYLDVADTQYF.

This clonotype was observed a handful of times. J is TRBJ2-1 and V is TRBV29-1, with D perhaps TRBD2 (5 bases). V shed 1 base and J shed 2 bases, with 12 bases lying between them. The CDR3 runs 15 residues. CDR1 is SQVTM and CDR2 is ANQGSEA in the germline V gene. DNA of the CDR3: TGCAGCGTTGAAGGTTTGGAGGTCACCTACAATGAGCAGTTCTTC. It specifies CSVEGLEVTYNEQFF.

This clonotype was found a few times. The J gene is TRBJ1-1, the V gene TRBV7-8, with 7 positions matching TRBD1. V shed 5 bases, J shed 0 bases, and the junction held 6 bases outside the gene matches. The CDR3 sequence is 15 residues long. Germline V gives CDR1 SGHVS, CDR2 FQNEAQ. CDR3 residues: CASSVMGQMNTEAFF. CDR3 nucleotides: TGTGCCAGCAGCGTTATGGGACAGATGAACACTGAAGCTTTCTTT. The full variable domain, rest sourced from reference TRBV7-8 and TRBJ1-1, is GAGVSQSPRYKVAKRGQDVALRCDPISGHVSLFWYQQALGQGPEFLTYFQNEAQLDKSGLPSDRFFAERPEGSVSTLKIQRTQQEDSAVYLCASSVMGQMNTEAFFGQGTRLTVV.

This clonotype has a count of ten or more. V usage is TRBV29-1 and J usage is TRBJ2-7, with a weak D call TRBD1 (5 bases). Germline CDR1 reads SQVTM; CDR2 reads ANQGSEA. This CDR3 has 14 residues. V gave up 5 bases and J gave up 1 base, with 15 bases separating them. CDR3 region: CSVSDSRRSYEQYF. CDR3 in DNA: TGCAGCGTTTCTGACAGCCGCCGGTCCTACGAGCAGTACTTC.

Ten or more counts support this clonotype. The V gene is TRBV29-1, the J gene TRBJ2-5; 11 bases align to TRBD2. The trim removed 6 bases at V and 1 base at J, leaving 4 bases unmatched. The CDR3 extends over 14 amino acids. Germline CDR1 SQVTM, CDR2 ANQGSEA. This chain's CDR3 is CSVMGLAVQETQYF. The CDR3, as DNA: TGCAGCGTGATGGGACTAGCGGTCCAAGAGACCCAGTACTTC.